This entry describes one TCR beta chain. Antigen specificity is unknown. V was shortened by 5 bases and J by 3 bases, with 11 bases between the two germline ends. Looked up from germline, CDR1 is SGHTA and CDR2 is FQGNSA. The CDR3 covers 13 residues. The sample comes from a study of OX40 agonist ivuxolimab in advanced cancers. Study information: A mean age of roughly 60 years, range roughly 23 to 79, was recorded, and roughly 80% were male. Study outcomes and limitations: The antigen specificity of the peripheral T cells (those that were expanded) was not determined. Compared with CD4+, CD8+ T cells on average had more expanded clones.

Generated by immunoSEQ multiplex PCR, the TCRdb table keeps only in-frame clones and is missing some. The table lists tens of thousands of clones, under 80% of them singletons. The specimen comprised CD4+ or CD8+ T cells sorted from blood, sampled in a trial of the OX40 agonist ivuxolimab. This receptor was obtained from an adult with an advanced solid tumor such as melanoma, head and neck, liver or kidney cancer. This chain joins TRBV7-2 and TRBJ2-7; D is tentatively TRBD1 or TRBD2 (5 bases each). CDR3 amino acids: CASSPPGSYEQYF. The CDR3 DNA is TGTGCCAGCAGCCCCCCAGGGAGCTACGAGCAGTACTTC.